These T cell receptor beta chains were read from a single sample in a study of identical twins. TCRdb analysed the 5' RACE reads with MiXCR anew, one entry per CDR3 protein. In the table there are over 500,000 distinct CDR3 sequences, less than 25% of which are singletons. The sample was also linked to a second study, of T cells expressing NK-cell markers.

The specimen was CD4+ T cells sorted from blood. These receptors were taken from a woman younger than 35 in good health. The CDR3 runs from the conserved cysteine through the conserved F or W. Fields, in order: V gene, clone size, D gene, J gene, CDR3 DNA, CDR3 protein. The D gene is left open where the match is weak. Only some rows state a clone size, as once, few, many or a class for expanded clones.

V gene: TRBV25-1; clone size: few; D gene: TRBD2; J gene: TRBJ2-7; CDR3 DNA: TGTGCCAGCACCAGAGACAGTCCGGGGGCGGGAGGCGAGCAGTACTTC; CDR3 protein: CASTRDSPGAGGEQYF
V gene: TRBV9; clone size: once; D gene: TRBD2; J gene: TRBJ2-1; CDR3 DNA: TGTGCCAGCAGCGCGCCCCCGGGACTAGCGGCCTACAATGAGCAGTTCTTC; CDR3 protein: CASSAPPGLAAYNEQFF
V gene: TRBV20-1; clone size: few; D gene: NA; J gene: TRBJ1-1; CDR3 DNA: TGCAGTCAACAGGGACTTGGAGGCACTGAAGCTTTCTTT; CDR3 protein: CSQQGLGGTEAFF
V gene: TRBV6-1; clone size: few; D gene: NA; J gene: TRBJ1-1; CDR3 DNA: TGTGCCAGCAGTGATGCGGCGAACACTGAAGCTTTCTTT; CDR3 protein: CASSDAANTEAFF
V gene: TRBV10-3; clone size: NA; D gene: NA; J gene: TRBJ2-7; CDR3 DNA: TGTGCCATCAGTAAAGACATCTACGAGCAGTACTTC; CDR3 protein: CAISKDIYEQYF
V gene: TRBV12-3/TRBV12-4; clone size: NA; D gene: NA; J gene: TRBJ2-7; CDR3 DNA: TGTGCCAGCAGCCCCAGAGGGAAGAGCTCCTACGAGCAGTACTTC; CDR3 protein: CASSPRGKSSYEQYF
V gene: TRBV14; clone size: few; D gene: NA; J gene: TRBJ2-7; CDR3 DNA: TGTGCCAGCAGCCACTTCACCTACGAGCAGTACTTC; CDR3 protein: CASSHFTYEQYF
V gene: TRBV20-1; clone size: NA; D gene: TRBD2; J gene: TRBJ2-5; CDR3 DNA: TGCAGTGCTAGCCCCCTAGCGGGGAAACCCAAAGAGACCCAGTACTTC; CDR3 protein: CSASPLAGKPKETQYF
V gene: TRBV5-4; clone size: NA; D gene: NA; J gene: TRBJ2-1; CDR3 DNA: TGTGCCAGCAGCCGCCCGACGGTTAGCTCCTACAATGAGCAGTTCTTC; CDR3 protein: CASSRPTVSSYNEQFF
V gene: TRBV20-1; clone size: many; D gene: NA; J gene: TRBJ2-3; CDR3 DNA: TGCAGTGCTAGAGATCACGGCGCATCTAGCACAGATACGCAGTATTTT; CDR3 protein: CSARDHGASSTDTQYF
V gene: TRBV6-2/TRBV6-3; clone size: NA; D gene: NA; J gene: TRBJ2-7; CDR3 DNA: TGTGCCAGCAGTTATATAGAGGGGATCGGGCAGTACTTC; CDR3 protein: CASSYIEGIGQYF
V gene: TRBV28; clone size: many; D gene: NA; J gene: TRBJ2-3; CDR3 DNA: TGTGCCAGCAGTAAGCGGGTCGGCACAGATACGCAGTATTTT; CDR3 protein: CASSKRVGTDTQYF
V gene: TRBV28; clone size: few; D gene: TRBD2; J gene: TRBJ2-3; CDR3 DNA: TGTGCCAGCAGTCGAGCGGGGGCCAGCACAGATACGCAGTATTTT; CDR3 protein: CASSRAGASTDTQYF
V gene: TRBV4-3; clone size: few; D gene: NA; J gene: TRBJ2-3; CDR3 DNA: TGCGCCAGCAGCCAAGGCCGTCCGGGACGCACAGATACGCAGTATTTT; CDR3 protein: CASSQGRPGRTDTQYF
V gene: TRBV11-2; clone size: few; D gene: TRBD2; J gene: TRBJ2-1; CDR3 DNA: TGTGCCAGCAGCTTTGCTTTTGACGGGGGGTCCTACAATGAGCAGTTCTTC; CDR3 protein: CASSFAFDGGSYNEQFF
V gene: TRBV10-2; clone size: NA; D gene: NA; J gene: TRBJ2-2; CDR3 DNA: TGCGCCAGCAGTGAGAGCTACGGCACCGGGGAGCTGTTTTTT; CDR3 protein: CASSESYGTGELFF
V gene: TRBV12-3/TRBV12-4; clone size: NA; D gene: NA; J gene: TRBJ1-5; CDR3 DNA: TGTGCCAGCAGTGAGGTGGATCAGCCCCAGCATTTT; CDR3 protein: CASSEVDQPQHF
V gene: TRBV7-8; clone size: few; D gene: NA; J gene: TRBJ1-2; CDR3 DNA: TGTGCCAGCAGCCCAACTGGACAGAGATATGGCTACACCTTC; CDR3 protein: CASSPTGQRYGYTF
V gene: TRBV20-1; clone size: NA; D gene: TRBD1; J gene: TRBJ2-5; CDR3 DNA: TGCAGTGCTTCCCAACAGGGGGAGACCCAGTACTTC; CDR3 protein: CSASQQGETQYF
V gene: TRBV10-3; clone size: NA; D gene: TRBD2; J gene: TRBJ2-1; CDR3 DNA: TGTGCCATCAGCAAAACTAGACTAGCGGGGGGGGGATCCTACAATGAGCAGTTCTTC; CDR3 protein: CAISKTRLAGGGSYNEQFF
V gene: TRBV29-1; clone size: NA; D gene: TRBD1; J gene: TRBJ1-5; CDR3 DNA: TGCAGCGTCGGGGACAGGGTAGGACAGCCCCAGCATTTT; CDR3 protein: CSVGDRVGQPQHF
V gene: TRBV12-3/TRBV12-4; clone size: many; D gene: TRBD2; J gene: TRBJ2-5; CDR3 DNA: TGTGCCAGCAGCCCGGGAGGGGACCAAGAGACCCAGTACTTC; CDR3 protein: CASSPGGDQETQYF
V gene: TRBV7-9; clone size: NA; D gene: TRBD2; J gene: TRBJ2-7; CDR3 DNA: TGTGCCAGCAGCTTAGGGGCTAGCGGGGGGAACGAGCAGTACTTC; CDR3 protein: CASSLGASGGNEQYF
V gene: TRBV20-1; clone size: few; D gene: NA; J gene: TRBJ1-1; CDR3 DNA: TGCAGTGCTGCGGGGGCTGCTGAAGCTTTCTTT; CDR3 protein: CSAAGAAEAFF
V gene: TRBV27; clone size: few; D gene: TRBD2; J gene: TRBJ2-1; CDR3 DNA: TGTGCCAGCAGTGCCTTAAAGTCTAGCGGGAGTGTTGAGCAGTTCTTC; CDR3 protein: CASSALKSSGSVEQFF
V gene: TRBV12-3/TRBV12-4; clone size: few; D gene: TRBD2; J gene: TRBJ2-3; CDR3 DNA: TGTGCCAGCAGTTCCGGGACTAGCGGGACACTCCCCACAGATACGCAGTATTTT; CDR3 protein: CASSSGTSGTLPTDTQYF
V gene: TRBV6-1; clone size: NA; D gene: NA; J gene: TRBJ2-3; CDR3 DNA: TGTGCCAGCAGGATTCAGGGCGCCACAGATACGCAGTATTTT; CDR3 protein: CASRIQGATDTQYF
V gene: TRBV20-1; clone size: many; D gene: TRBD2; J gene: TRBJ2-3; CDR3 DNA: TGCAGTGCGTTACTAGCGGGGGCCACAGATACGCAGTATTTT; CDR3 protein: CSALLAGATDTQYF
V gene: TRBV20-1; clone size: NA; D gene: TRBD2; J gene: TRBJ2-3; CDR3 DNA: TGCAGTGCTATTGGACTAGCGGGGGCTATGACTAGCACAGATACGCAGTATTTT; CDR3 protein: CSAIGLAGAMTSTDTQYF
V gene: TRBV5-6; clone size: few; D gene: NA; J gene: TRBJ2-6; CDR3 DNA: TGTGCCAGCAGGCGTGGGGCCAACGTCCTGACTTTC; CDR3 protein: CASRRGANVLTF
V gene: TRBV7-9; clone size: NA; D gene: NA; J gene: TRBJ1-1; CDR3 DNA: TGTGCCAGCAGCCCCGGCGGACGGATTAACACTGAAGCTTTCTTT; CDR3 protein: CASSPGGRINTEAFF
V gene: TRBV11-2; clone size: NA; D gene: TRBD2; J gene: TRBJ2-2; CDR3 DNA: TGTGCCAGCAGCCGGCGCGGGGGGGCCGGCACCGGGGAGCTGTTTTTT; CDR3 protein: CASSRRGGAGTGELFF
V gene: TRBV27; clone size: few; D gene: NA; J gene: TRBJ1-1; CDR3 DNA: TGTGCCAGCAGGCGTAACAGGGATGCTGAAGCTTTCTTT; CDR3 protein: CASRRNRDAEAFF
V gene: TRBV15; clone size: few; D gene: NA; J gene: TRBJ2-3; CDR3 DNA: TGTGCCACCAGCAGAGTCGGGGCAGGGTCGGGCACAGATACGCAGTATTTT; CDR3 protein: CATSRVGAGSGTDTQYF
V gene: TRBV15; clone size: NA; D gene: NA; J gene: TRBJ1-5; CDR3 DNA: TGTGCCACCAGCAGAATTAGTAGGGGTTATCTCAATCAGCCCCAGCATTTT; CDR3 protein: CATSRISRGYLNQPQHF